The rows below give T cell receptor beta chains drawn from one sample of a study of blood T cell repertoires in COVID-19. TCRdb keeps only in-frame clones here, not all; method: immunoSEQ multiplex PCR. The sample gives fewer than 700,000 clones, around 90% of which show up once; less than 9% is in the top ten. The sequenced material came from peripheral blood. The receptor set was obtained from a woman aged 45-65 years with COVID-19, enrolled during active disease. The conserved cysteine and the conserved F or W are not part of the CDR3 here. The D gene is left open where the match is weak.

J gene: TRBJ1-2
V gene: TRBV5-1
D gene: TRBD1
CDR3 protein: ASSGRQGDYGYT

J gene: TRBJ2-3
V gene: TRBV14
D gene: -
CDR3 protein: ASSQDRADTQY

J gene: TRBJ1-1
V gene: TRBV5-5
D gene: -
CDR3 protein: ASRLGGNTEAF

J gene: TRBJ1-1
V gene: TRBV5-1
D gene: -
CDR3 protein: ASSFVAANTEAF

J gene: TRBJ2-1
V gene: TRBV11-3
D gene: TRBD2
CDR3 protein: ASSLERGAHAYNEQF

J gene: TRBJ1-1
V gene: TRBV3-1/TRBV3-2
D gene: -
CDR3 protein: ASSRRRGPNTEAF

J gene: TRBJ1-4
V gene: TRBV19
D gene: -
CDR3 protein: ASSTPQGEKLF

J gene: TRBJ1-1
V gene: TRBV29-1
D gene: TRBD1
CDR3 protein: SVHFAGGREAF

J gene: TRBJ1-3
V gene: TRBV2
D gene: -
CDR3 protein: ASRQEVSGNTIY

J gene: TRBJ1-1
V gene: TRBV7-5
D gene: -
CDR3 protein: ASLTQDTEAF

J gene: TRBJ2-2
V gene: TRBV28
D gene: TRBD2
CDR3 protein: ASSFGGGTGELF

J gene: TRBJ1-2
V gene: TRBV27
D gene: -
CDR3 protein: ASSFWGSGSMGYT

J gene: TRBJ2-3
V gene: TRBV2
D gene: -
CDR3 protein: ASSGGGSTDTQY

J gene: TRBJ1-2
V gene: TRBV6-5
D gene: -
CDR3 protein: ASSSDGDYGYT

J gene: TRBJ2-7
V gene: TRBV5-4
D gene: -
CDR3 protein: ASSYREVVGEQY

J gene: TRBJ1-1
V gene: TRBV6-6
D gene: TRBD1
CDR3 protein: ASSRGTGGSIRTEAF

J gene: TRBJ1-2
V gene: TRBV30
D gene: TRBD1
CDR3 protein: AWDDLGTARGYT

J gene: TRBJ2-2
V gene: TRBV19
D gene: -
CDR3 protein: ASSTAGQLNTGELF

J gene: TRBJ2-3
V gene: TRBV12-3/TRBV12-4
D gene: -
CDR3 protein: ASSLERRTQY

J gene: TRBJ2-1
V gene: TRBV5-1
D gene: TRBD2
CDR3 protein: ASSARTSGAEGYEQF

J gene: TRBJ1-6
V gene: TRBV27
D gene: -
CDR3 protein: ASSLHQAGTSPLH

J gene: TRBJ1-1
V gene: TRBV27
D gene: -
CDR3 protein: ASRPRGLNTEAF

J gene: TRBJ2-1
V gene: TRBV5-8
D gene: -
CDR3 protein: ASSPDRFGEQF

J gene: TRBJ1-2
V gene: TRBV5-4
D gene: TRBD1
CDR3 protein: ASSPITGGGTYGYT

J gene: TRBJ2-5
V gene: TRBV6-5
D gene: TRBD2
CDR3 protein: ASSTAGGRETQY

J gene: TRBJ2-1
V gene: TRBV19
D gene: TRBD1
CDR3 protein: ASRGQGDNEQF

J gene: TRBJ1-4
V gene: TRBV18
D gene: -
CDR3 protein: ASSAATNEKLF

J gene: TRBJ2-7
V gene: TRBV27
D gene: TRBD1
CDR3 protein: ASKSGTGRYEQY

J gene: TRBJ1-2
V gene: TRBV11-2
D gene: -
CDR3 protein: ASSLAVAGDGYT

J gene: TRBJ1-6
V gene: TRBV6-5
D gene: TRBD1
CDR3 protein: ASIGQGASNSPLH

J gene: TRBJ2-1
V gene: TRBV6-1
D gene: -
CDR3 protein: ASSDGTRIRSSYNEQF

J gene: TRBJ1-2
V gene: TRBV12-3/TRBV12-4
D gene: -
CDR3 protein: ASSLPVNYGYT

J gene: TRBJ1-4
V gene: TRBV5-1
D gene: -
CDR3 protein: ASSAGVGGEKLF

J gene: TRBJ1-1
V gene: TRBV27
D gene: -
CDR3 protein: ASSRTAPMNTEAF

J gene: TRBJ1-3
V gene: TRBV18
D gene: TRBD1
CDR3 protein: ASSPGQGSSGNTIY

J gene: TRBJ2-3
V gene: TRBV5-8
D gene: TRBD1
CDR3 protein: ASSSDRGRTDTQY

J gene: TRBJ1-2
V gene: TRBV6-5
D gene: -
CDR3 protein: AGSWTGVYGYT

J gene: TRBJ2-3
V gene: TRBV5-1
D gene: TRBD2
CDR3 protein: ASLPAGGSPDTQY

J gene: TRBJ1-2
V gene: TRBV7-8
D gene: -
CDR3 protein: ASSLQDESLSYGYT

J gene: TRBJ1-1
V gene: TRBV7-9
D gene: TRBD1
CDR3 protein: ASGQGSHTEAF

J gene: TRBJ1-5
V gene: TRBV2
D gene: TRBD1
CDR3 protein: ASGTENQPQH

J gene: TRBJ1-2
V gene: TRBV20-1
D gene: -
CDR3 protein: SAIQVPGYT

J gene: TRBJ2-1
V gene: TRBV7-3
D gene: TRBD2
CDR3 protein: ASSLSGGSYNEQF

J gene: TRBJ2-7
V gene: TRBV7-2
D gene: TRBD2
CDR3 protein: ASSPKRGPAYEQY

J gene: TRBJ1-1
V gene: TRBV28
D gene: -
CDR3 protein: ASSFQGPVRLGTEAF

J gene: TRBJ2-3
V gene: TRBV5-1
D gene: -
CDR3 protein: ASSLVDRTTDTQY

J gene: TRBJ1-1
V gene: TRBV3-1/TRBV3-2
D gene: -
CDR3 protein: ASSQDLQGEAF

J gene: TRBJ1-4
V gene: TRBV6-5
D gene: -
CDR3 protein: ASSSRGSGEKLF

J gene: TRBJ1-6
V gene: TRBV19
D gene: -
CDR3 protein: ASRLQASSYNSPLH

J gene: TRBJ1-1
V gene: TRBV10-2
D gene: TRBD1
CDR3 protein: ASSEGTGFAF